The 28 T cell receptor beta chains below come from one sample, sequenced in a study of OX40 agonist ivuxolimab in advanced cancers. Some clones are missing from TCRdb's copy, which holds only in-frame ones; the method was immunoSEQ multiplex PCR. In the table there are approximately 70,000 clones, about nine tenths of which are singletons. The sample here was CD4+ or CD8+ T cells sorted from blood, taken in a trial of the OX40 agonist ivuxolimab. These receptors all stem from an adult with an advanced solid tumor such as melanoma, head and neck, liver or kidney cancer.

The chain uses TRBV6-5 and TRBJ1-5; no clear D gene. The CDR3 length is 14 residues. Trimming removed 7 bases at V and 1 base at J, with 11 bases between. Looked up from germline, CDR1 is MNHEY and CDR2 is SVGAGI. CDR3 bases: TGTGCCAGCACCCCCCGAGGGAGCAATCAGCCCCAGCATTTT. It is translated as CASTPRGSNQPQHF.

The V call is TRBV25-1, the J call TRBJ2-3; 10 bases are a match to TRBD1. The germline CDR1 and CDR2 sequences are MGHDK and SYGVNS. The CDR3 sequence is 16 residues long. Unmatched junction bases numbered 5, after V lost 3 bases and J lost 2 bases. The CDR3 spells CASSDQGQGITDTQYF. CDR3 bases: TGTGCCAGCAGTGACCAGGGACAGGGGATCACAGATACGCAGTATTTT.

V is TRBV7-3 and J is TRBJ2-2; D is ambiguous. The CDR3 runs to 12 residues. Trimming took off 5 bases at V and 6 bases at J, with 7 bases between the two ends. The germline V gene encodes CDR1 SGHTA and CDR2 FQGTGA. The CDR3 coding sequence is TGTGCCAGCAGCCGGATTCCCGGGGAGCTGTTTTTT. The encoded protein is CASSRIPGELFF.

The CDR3 region has the DNA TGTGCCAGCAGTGATGCGACTTGGGAGAACACTGAAGCTTTCTTT. The encoded protein is CASSDATWENTEAFF. The gene calls are TRBV2 and TRBJ1-1; no definite D call. CDR1 is SNHLY and CDR2 is FYNNEI in the germline V gene. Trimming removed 3 bases at V and 1 base at J, with 12 bases between. The CDR3 sequence is 15 residues long.

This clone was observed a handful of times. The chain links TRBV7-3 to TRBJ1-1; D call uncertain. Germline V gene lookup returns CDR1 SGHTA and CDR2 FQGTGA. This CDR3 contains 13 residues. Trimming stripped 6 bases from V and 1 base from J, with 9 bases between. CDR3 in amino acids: CASSKERNTEAFF. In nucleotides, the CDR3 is TGTGCCAGCAGTAAGGAGCGGAACACTGAAGCTTTCTTT.

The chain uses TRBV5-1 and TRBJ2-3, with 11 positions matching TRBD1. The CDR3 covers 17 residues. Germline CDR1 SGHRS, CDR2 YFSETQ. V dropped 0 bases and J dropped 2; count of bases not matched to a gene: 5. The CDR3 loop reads CASSLALGQGATDTQYF. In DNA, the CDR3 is TGCGCCAGCAGCTTGGCCTTAGGACAGGGGGCCACAGATACGCAGTATTTT.

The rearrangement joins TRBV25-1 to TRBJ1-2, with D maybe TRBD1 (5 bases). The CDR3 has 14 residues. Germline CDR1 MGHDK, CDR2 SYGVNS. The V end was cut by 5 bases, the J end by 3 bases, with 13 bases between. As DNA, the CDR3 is TGTGCCAGCAGTATTCTCGGGGGGGACTATGGCTACACCTTC. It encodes CASSILGGDYGYTF.

DNA for the CDR3: TGTGCCTGGAGAGTGTGGGGGGCGAATACGCAGTATTTT. Its translation: CAWRVWGANTQYF. This chain links TRBV30 with TRBJ2-3, with D perhaps being TRBD1 or TRBD2 (6 bases each). The CDR3 has 13 residues. CDR1 and CDR2 from the germline V gene are GTSNPN and SVGIG (reference sequence). Trimming stripped 3 bases from V and 7 bases from J, with 14 bases between.

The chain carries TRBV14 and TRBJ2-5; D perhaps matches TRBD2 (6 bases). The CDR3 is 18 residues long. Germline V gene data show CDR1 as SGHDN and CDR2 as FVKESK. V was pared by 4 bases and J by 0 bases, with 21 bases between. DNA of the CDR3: TGTGCCAGCAGCCTGGGGACTCTGAGTCCCTATAACCAAGAGACCCAGTACTTC. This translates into CASSLGTLSPYNQETQYF.

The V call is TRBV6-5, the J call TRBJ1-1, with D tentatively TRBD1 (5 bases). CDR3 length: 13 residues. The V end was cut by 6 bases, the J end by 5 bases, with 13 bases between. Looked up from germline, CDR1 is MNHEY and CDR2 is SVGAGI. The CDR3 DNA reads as TGTGCCAGCAGCCGAGGGGTTTTAACTGAAGCTTTCTTT. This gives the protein CASSRGVLTEAFF.

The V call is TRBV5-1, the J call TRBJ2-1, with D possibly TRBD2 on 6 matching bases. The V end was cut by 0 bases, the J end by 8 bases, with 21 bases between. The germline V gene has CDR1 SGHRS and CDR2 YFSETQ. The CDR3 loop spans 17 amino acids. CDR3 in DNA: TGCGCCAGCAGCTTGGAGGGAACTAGCCCAGGGTTAGATGAGCAGTTCTTC. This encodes CASSLEGTSPGLDEQFF.

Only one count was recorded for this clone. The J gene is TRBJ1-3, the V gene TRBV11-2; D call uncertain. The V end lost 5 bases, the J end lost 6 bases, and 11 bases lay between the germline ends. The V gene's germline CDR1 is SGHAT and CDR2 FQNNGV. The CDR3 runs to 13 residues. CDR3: CASSQSPENTIYF. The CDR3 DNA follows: TGTGCCAGCAGCCAGTCACCGGAAAACACCATATATTTT.

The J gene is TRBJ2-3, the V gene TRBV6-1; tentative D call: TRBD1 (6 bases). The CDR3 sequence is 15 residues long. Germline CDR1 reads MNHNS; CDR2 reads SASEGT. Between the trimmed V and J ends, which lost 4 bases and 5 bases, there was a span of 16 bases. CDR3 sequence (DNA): TGTGCCAGCAGTGGCAGGGCAGGGGATGGAGATACGCAGTATTTT. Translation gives CASSGRAGDGDTQYF.

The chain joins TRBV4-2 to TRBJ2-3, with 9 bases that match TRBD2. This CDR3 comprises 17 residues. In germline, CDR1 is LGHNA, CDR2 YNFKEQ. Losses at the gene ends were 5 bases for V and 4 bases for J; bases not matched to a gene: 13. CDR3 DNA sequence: TGTGCCAGCAGCTCGGGGGAAGCGGGGGGTACAGCAGATACGCAGTATTTT. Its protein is CASSSGEAGGTADTQYF.

CDR3: CASSYAGTSSYNEQFF. The CDR3 region has the DNA TGTGCCAGCAGTTACGCGGGGACAAGCTCCTACAATGAGCAGTTCTTC. The V and J genes are TRBV6-5 and TRBJ2-1; possibly TRBD1 or TRBD2 for D (6 bases each). CDR1 MNHEY and CDR2 SVGAGI come from the germline V gene. The V and J ends lost 2 bases and 0 bases respectively, with 11 bases between them. The CDR3 extends over 16 amino acids.

CDR3 bases: TGTGCCAGCAGTTCCATGGGCTCTGGAAACACCATATATTTT. This translates into CASSSMGSGNTIYF. J is TRBJ1-3 and V is TRBV28; D unresolved. V dropped 4 bases and J dropped 0 bases, with 7 bases sitting between them. The CDR3 runs to 14 residues. Looked up from germline, CDR1 is MDHEN and CDR2 is SYDVKM.

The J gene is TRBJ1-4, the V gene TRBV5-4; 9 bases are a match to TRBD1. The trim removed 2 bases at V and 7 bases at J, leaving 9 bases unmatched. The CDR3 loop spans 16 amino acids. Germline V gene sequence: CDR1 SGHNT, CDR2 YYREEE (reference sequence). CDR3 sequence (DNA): TGTGCCAGCAGCTTAAGGTTGGGACAGGGCATTGAAAAACTGTTTTTT. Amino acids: CASSLRLGQGIEKLFF.

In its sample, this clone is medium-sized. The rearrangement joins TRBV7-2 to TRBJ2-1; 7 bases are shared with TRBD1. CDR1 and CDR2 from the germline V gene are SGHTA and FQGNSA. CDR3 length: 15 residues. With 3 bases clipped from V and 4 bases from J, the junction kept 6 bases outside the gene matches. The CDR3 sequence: CASSLAGGVYNEQFF. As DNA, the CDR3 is TGTGCCAGCAGCTTGGCAGGGGGAGTTTACAATGAGCAGTTCTTC.

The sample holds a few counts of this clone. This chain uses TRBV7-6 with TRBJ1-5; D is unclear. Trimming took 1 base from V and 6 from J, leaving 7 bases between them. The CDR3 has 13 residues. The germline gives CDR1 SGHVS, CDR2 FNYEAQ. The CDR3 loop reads CASSLDVSQPQHF. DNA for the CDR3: TGTGCCAGCAGCTTAGACGTATCTCAGCCCCAGCATTTT.

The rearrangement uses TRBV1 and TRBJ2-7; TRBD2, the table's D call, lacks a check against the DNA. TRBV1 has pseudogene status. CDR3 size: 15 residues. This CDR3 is CTSSQPCGGEHEQYF. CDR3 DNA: TGCACCAGCAGCCAACCGTGCGGGGGCGAGCACGAGCAGTACTTC.

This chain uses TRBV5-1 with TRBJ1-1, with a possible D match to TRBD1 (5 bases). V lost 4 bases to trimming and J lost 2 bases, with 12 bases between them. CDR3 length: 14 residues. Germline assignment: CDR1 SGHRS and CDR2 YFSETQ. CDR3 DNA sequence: TGCGCCAGCAGCCCGGGCAGGGAAAACACTGAAGCTTTCTTT. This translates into CASSPGRENTEAFF.

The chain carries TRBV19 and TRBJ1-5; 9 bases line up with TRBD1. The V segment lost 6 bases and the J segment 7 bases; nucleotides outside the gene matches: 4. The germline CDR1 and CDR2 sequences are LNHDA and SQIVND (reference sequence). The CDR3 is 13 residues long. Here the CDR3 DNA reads TGTGCCAGTAGCGGGACAGGGAACCAGCCCCAGCATTTT. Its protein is CASSGTGNQPQHF. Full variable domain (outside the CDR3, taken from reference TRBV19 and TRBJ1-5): DGGITQSPKYLFRKEGQNVTLSCEQNLNHDAMYWYRQDPGQGLRLIYYSQIVNDFQKGDIAEGYSVSREKKESFPLTVTSAQKNPTAFYLCASSGTGNQPQHFGDGTRLSIL.

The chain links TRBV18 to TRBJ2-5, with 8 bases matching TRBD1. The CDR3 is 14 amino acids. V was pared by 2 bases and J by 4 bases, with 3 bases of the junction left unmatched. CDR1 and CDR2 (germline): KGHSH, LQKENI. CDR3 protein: CASSPDRGTETQYF. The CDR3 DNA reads TGTGCCAGCTCACCAGACAGGGGTACAGAGACCCAGTACTTC.

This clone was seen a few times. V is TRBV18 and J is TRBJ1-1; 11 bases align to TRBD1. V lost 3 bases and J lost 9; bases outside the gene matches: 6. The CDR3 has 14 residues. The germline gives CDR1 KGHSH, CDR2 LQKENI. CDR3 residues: CASSPSGQGGKAFF. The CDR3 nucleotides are TGTGCCAGCTCACCCTCGGGACAGGGGGGAAAAGCTTTCTTT.

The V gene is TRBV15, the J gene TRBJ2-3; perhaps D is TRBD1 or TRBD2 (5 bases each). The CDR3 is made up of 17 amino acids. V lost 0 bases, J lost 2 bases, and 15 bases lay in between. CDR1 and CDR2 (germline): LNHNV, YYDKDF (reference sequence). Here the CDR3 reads CATSRDWDQAITDTQYF. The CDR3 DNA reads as TGTGCCACCAGCAGAGACTGGGACCAAGCCATCACAGATACGCAGTATTTT. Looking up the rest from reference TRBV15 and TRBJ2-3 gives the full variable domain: DAMVIQNPRYQVTQFGKPVTLSCSQTLNHNVMYWYQQKSSQAPKLLFHYYDKDFNNEADTPDNFQSRRPNTSFCFLDIRSPGLGDTAMYLCATSRDWDQAITDTQYFGPGTRLTVL.

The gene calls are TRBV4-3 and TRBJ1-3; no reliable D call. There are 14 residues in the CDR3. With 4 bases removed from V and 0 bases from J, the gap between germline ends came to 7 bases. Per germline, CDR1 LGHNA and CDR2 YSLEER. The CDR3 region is CASSPSSSGNTIYF. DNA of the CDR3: TGCGCCAGCAGCCCGAGTAGCTCTGGAAACACCATATATTTT.

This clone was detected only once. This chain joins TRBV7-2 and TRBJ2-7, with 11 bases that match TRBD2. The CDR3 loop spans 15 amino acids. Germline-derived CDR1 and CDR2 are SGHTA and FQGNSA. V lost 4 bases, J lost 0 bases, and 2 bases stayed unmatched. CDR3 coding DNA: TGTGCCAGCAGCTCTAGCGGGGGGAGCTCCTACGAGCAGTACTTC. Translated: CASSSSGGSSYEQYF.

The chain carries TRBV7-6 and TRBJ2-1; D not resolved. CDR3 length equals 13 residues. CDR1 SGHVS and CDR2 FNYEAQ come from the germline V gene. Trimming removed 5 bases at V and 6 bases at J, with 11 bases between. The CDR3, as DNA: TGTGCCAGCAGCCCTCTCGGACCCAATGAGCAGTTCTTC. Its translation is CASSPLGPNEQFF.